This T cell receptor beta chain was sequenced during a study of cytomegalovirus exposure and HLA in healthy donors. About the research overall: When 350 to 500 donors were genotyped, just over 80% of them were found to fall in the Caucasian-associated ancestry cluster. Study results and caveats: Among donors in an Asian-associated ancestry cluster, a later analysis reportedly found fewer N-insertions than the approximately 700-donor mean. Across donors, presence/absence analyses took sequencing depth to be roughly uniform.

CDR1 is SNHLY and CDR2 is FYNNEI in the germline V gene. V was clipped by 9 bases and J by 0 bases; unmatched bases: 3. This CDR3 contains 13 residues. Turning to this clone: Its antigen is not known.

The PCR contained 60 Vbeta and 13 Jbeta primers. Only in-frame clones appear in the TCRdb table, and some are missing; sequencing was by immunoSEQ multiplex PCR. This table holds approximately 140,000 clones. What was sequenced was PBMCs. V usage is TRBV2 and J usage is TRBJ1-1; TRBD1 aligns across 8 bases. The source is a woman aged 18-29 years in good health and CMV-seronegative. CDR3 bases: TGTGCCAGAGGACAGGGAATGAACACTGAAGCTTTCTTT. Translating gives CARGQGMNTEAFF.